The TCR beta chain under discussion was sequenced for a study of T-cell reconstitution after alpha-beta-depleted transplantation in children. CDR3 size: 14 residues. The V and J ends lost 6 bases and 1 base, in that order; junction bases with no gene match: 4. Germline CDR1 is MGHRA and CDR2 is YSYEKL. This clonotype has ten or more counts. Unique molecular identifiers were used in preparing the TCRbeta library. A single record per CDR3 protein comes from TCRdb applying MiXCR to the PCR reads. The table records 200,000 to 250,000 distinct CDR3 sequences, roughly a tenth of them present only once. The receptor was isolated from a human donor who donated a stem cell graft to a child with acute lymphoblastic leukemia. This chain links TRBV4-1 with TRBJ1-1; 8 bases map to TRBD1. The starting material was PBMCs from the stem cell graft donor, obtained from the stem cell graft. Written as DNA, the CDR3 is TGCGCCAGCAGGCACAGGGGGGAGAACACTGAAGCTTTCTTT. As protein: CASRHRGENTEAFF.